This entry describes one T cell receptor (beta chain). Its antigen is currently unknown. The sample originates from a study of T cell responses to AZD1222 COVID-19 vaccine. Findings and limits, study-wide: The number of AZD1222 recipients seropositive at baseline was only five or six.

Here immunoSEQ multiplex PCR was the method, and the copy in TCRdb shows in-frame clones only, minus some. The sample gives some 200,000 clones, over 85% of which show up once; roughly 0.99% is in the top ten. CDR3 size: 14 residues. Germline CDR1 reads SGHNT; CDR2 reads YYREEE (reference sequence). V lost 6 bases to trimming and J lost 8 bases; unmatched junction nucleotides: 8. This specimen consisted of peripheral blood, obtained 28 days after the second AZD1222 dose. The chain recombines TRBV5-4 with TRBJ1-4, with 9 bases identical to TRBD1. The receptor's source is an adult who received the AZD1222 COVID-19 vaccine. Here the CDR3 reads CASTSGQGLEKLFF. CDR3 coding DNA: TGTGCCAGCACCTCGGGACAGGGTTTGGAAAAACTGTTTTTT.